Listed here are 20 T cell receptor beta chains from one sample, sequenced in a study of technical replicates of blood from a few donors. Sequencing used immunoSEQ multiplex PCR; TCRdb keeps in-frame clones, though not all of them. The sample lists more than 90,000 clones, around 96% occurring once. Sequencing input: T cells isolated from PBMCs. Receptor source: a human donor in good health.

For this clone: Additional DNA sequences in this sample encode the identical CDR3. The chain combines TRBV19 with TRBJ1-2, with D perhaps TRBD1 (6 bases). V was pared by 3 bases and J by 3 bases, with 11 bases between. Germline-derived CDR1 and CDR2 are LNHDA and SQIVND (reference sequence). The CDR3 totals 14 residues. Here the CDR3 reads CASSIPGGDYGYTF. CDR3 in DNA: TGTGCCAGTAGTATTCCGGGGGGCGACTATGGCTACACCTTC.

This clone came up once. The rearrangement joins TRBV28 to TRBJ1-2, with a possible D match to TRBD1 (6 bases). Germline CDR1 reads MDHEN; CDR2 reads SYDVKM. There are 13 residues in the CDR3. V lost 2 bases, J lost 8 bases, and 12 bases lay in between. CDR3 DNA: TGTGCCAGCAGTTTAGGGACACTACGCGGCTACACCTTC. The encoded protein is CASSLGTLRGYTF.

The chain recombines TRBV28 with TRBJ2-1; D is perhaps TRBD2 (5 bases). V was trimmed by 7 bases and J by 0 bases, leaving 10 bases between them. The CDR3 sequence is 14 residues long. Germline CDR1 and CDR2: MDHEN and SYDVKM. The CDR3 region is CASMVASSYNEQFF. The CDR3 DNA reads TGTGCCAGCATGGTAGCGAGCTCCTACAATGAGCAGTTCTTC.

This chain joins TRBV6-1 and TRBJ1-2, with D possibly TRBD1 on 6 matching bases. The V end was cut by 5 bases, the J end by 4 bases, with 17 bases between. CDR1 MNHNS and CDR2 SASEGT come from the germline V gene. This CDR3 is built from 15 residues. DNA for the CDR3: TGTGCCAGCAGTCCCCGACGGACAGCCAGCTATGGCTACACCTTC. Its translation is CASSPRRTASYGYTF.

The chain combines TRBV27 with TRBJ2-1; D is undetermined. The germline CDR1 and CDR2 sequences are MNHEY and SMNVEV (reference sequence). Trimming left V 0 bases short and J 10 bases short, with 13 bases between. The CDR3 is 14 amino acids. CDR3 protein: CASSLSVGAREQFF. The DNA for the CDR3 is TGTGCCAGCAGTTTATCGGTAGGAGCTAGGGAGCAGTTCTTC.

The chain couples TRBV6-4 to TRBJ1-6, with 10 positions matching TRBD1. There are 15 residues in the CDR3. CDR1 MRHNA and CDR2 SNTAGT come from the germline V gene. Trimming took 2 bases from V and 8 from J; bases not matched to a gene: 3. Here the CDR3 reads CASSDDRGHDSPLHF. CDR3 nucleotides: TGTGCCAGCAGTGACGACAGGGGGCATGATTCACCCCTCCACTTT.

V is TRBV6-5 and J is TRBJ1-2; D is unclear. Germline-derived CDR1 and CDR2 are MNHEY and SVGAGI. Trimming cost V 0 bases and J 2 bases, with 13 bases left between them. This CDR3 is 16 amino acids long. This CDR3 reads CASSYSVGVPNYGYTF. As DNA, the CDR3 is TGTGCCAGCAGTTACTCGGTCGGGGTACCGAACTATGGCTACACCTTC.

A word on this clone: The junction shows a germline mismatch at one end, possibly a read error. The chain links TRBV7-7 to TRBJ2-2, with D tentatively TRBD2 (6 bases). CDR3 length: 15 residues. The germline CDR1 and CDR2 sequences are SSHAT and FNYEAQ (reference sequence). The CDR3 coding sequence is TGTGCTAGCAGCTGGGGGACTCTTAACACCGGGGAGCTGTTTTTT. Amino acid sequence: CASSWGTLNTGELFF.

The chain has TRBV2 and TRBJ2-1; the match to TRBD2 covers 7 bases. The CDR3 totals 15 residues. The trim removed 6 bases at V and 4 bases at J, leaving 9 bases unmatched. Germline-derived CDR1 and CDR2 are SNHLY and FYNNEI. For the CDR3, the DNA is TGTGCCAGCAGCCCCCGGGGAGGGGAGTACAATGAGCAGTTCTTC. Its protein is CASSPRGGEYNEQFF.

This chain joins TRBV28 and TRBJ1-3; no reliable D call. The germline V gene has CDR1 MDHEN and CDR2 SYDVKM. Trimming left V 2 bases short and J 0 bases short, with 5 bases between. This CDR3 region has 14 residues. This CDR3 reads CASSLTASGNTIYF. CDR3 coding DNA: TGTGCCAGCAGTTTAACAGCCTCTGGAAACACCATATATTTT.

The V gene is TRBV20-1, the J gene TRBJ2-5; 7 nucleotides line up with TRBD1. Germline assignment: CDR1 DFQATT and CDR2 SNEGSKA (reference sequence). CDR3 length: 11 amino acids. J lost 4 bases, V lost 4 bases, and 0 bases had no gene match. The CDR3 bases are TGCAGTGCTACAGGGGGAGAGACCCAGTACTTC. Translation: CSATGGETQYF.

This sequence joins TRBV28 and TRBJ2-3; 9 bases fit TRBD2. J lost 5 bases, V lost 0 bases, and 6 bases had no gene match. Germline CDR1 is MDHEN and CDR2 is SYDVKM. This CDR3 region has 16 residues. CDR3 DNA sequence: TGTGCCAGCAGTTTATGGGCTAGCGGGGCGATAGATACGCAGTATTTT. The encoded protein is CASSLWASGAIDTQYF.

V usage is TRBV11-2 and J usage is TRBJ2-7; 9 bases map to TRBD2. This CDR3 contains 15 residues. Per the germline V gene, CDR1 is SGHAT and CDR2 is FQNNGV. Trimming took 1 base from V and 2 from J; bases not matched to a gene: 3. The DNA for the CDR3 is TGTGCCAGCAGCTTAGTGGGACTAGCTACCTACGAGCAGTACTTC. The encoded protein is CASSLVGLATYEQYF. Looking up the rest from reference TRBV11-2 and TRBJ2-7 gives the full variable domain: EAGVAQSPRYKIIEKRQSVAFWCNPISGHATLYWYQQILGQGPKLLIQFQNNGVVDDSQLPKDRFSAERLKGVDSTLKIQPAKLEDSAVYLCASSLVGLATYEQYFGPGTRLTVT.

The rearrangement uses TRBV5-1 and TRBJ1-2, with D maybe TRBD1 (5 bases). The germline CDR1 and CDR2 sequences are SGHRS and YFSETQ. The V end lost 0 bases, the J end lost 8 bases, and 11 bases lay between the germline ends. This CDR3 spans 13 amino acids. The CDR3 region is CASSLAGGSGYTF. CDR3 sequence (DNA): TGCGCCAGCAGCTTGGCCGGGGGATCGGGCTACACCTTC.

This chain joins TRBV7-6 and TRBJ2-2; D possibly corresponds to TRBD2 (6 bases). CDR3 length equals 16 residues. Germline V gene data show CDR1 as SGHVS and CDR2 as FNYEAQ. V was clipped by 5 bases and J by 1 base, with 14 bases between them. The CDR3 loop reads CASSQGGGRNTGELFF. In nucleotides, the CDR3 is TGTGCCAGCAGCCAGGGAGGAGGGAGGAACACCGGGGAGCTGTTTTTT.

The chain recombines TRBV9 with TRBJ2-3, with 15 bases aligning to TRBD2. Unmatched junction bases numbered 5, after V lost 3 bases and J lost 0 bases. This CDR3 is 18 amino acids long. Per germline, CDR1 SGDLS and CDR2 YYNGEE. The CDR3 DNA reads TGTGCCAGCAGCGCGGGACTAGCGGGGGGATTTAGCACAGATACGCAGTATTTT. This codes for CASSAGLAGGFSTDTQYF.

CDR3 residues: CASSYSPGANYGYTF. The CDR3, as DNA: TGTGCCAGCAGTTACTCTCCGGGAGCTAACTATGGCTACACCTTC. The chain recombines TRBV6-5 with TRBJ1-2; D is undetermined. Per germline, CDR1 MNHEY and CDR2 SVGAGI. This CDR3 spans 15 amino acids. Trimming stripped 0 bases from V and 0 bases from J, with 8 bases between.

The chain recombines TRBV5-4 with TRBJ1-4, with D possibly TRBD1 on 6 matching bases. CDR3 size: 14 residues. Germline V CDR1 and CDR2: SGHNT, YYREEE (reference sequence). Trimming removed 0 bases at V and 4 bases at J, with 7 bases between. The CDR3 loop is CASSLGTVNEKLFF. In nucleotides, the CDR3 is TGTGCCAGCAGCTTGGGGACAGTTAATGAAAAACTGTTTTTT.

This clone was recorded once. The V call is TRBV28, the J call TRBJ2-7, with 7 bases lining up with TRBD1. Germline trimming cut 4 bases from V and 1 base from J; bases unmatched to any gene: 4. The CDR3 contains 14 residues. CDR1 is MDHEN and CDR2 is SYDVKM in the germline V gene. The DNA for the CDR3 is TGTGCCAGCAGTTCCGGGACAGCTTCCTACGAGCAGTACTTC. Translating gives CASSSGTASYEQYF.

The chain links TRBV2 to TRBJ2-1; 8 positions match TRBD1. The CDR3 is 14 amino acids. The germline V gene encodes CDR1 SNHLY and CDR2 FYNNEI. V trimming: 6 bases; J trimming: 5 bases; junction bases outside the gene matches: 6. The CDR3 DNA sequence: TGTGCCAGCAGGGATGGGACAGGTAACAATGAGCAGTTCTTC. Translation: CASRDGTGNNEQFF.